Each of the 4 T cell receptor beta chains below was sequenced from the same sample in a study of cytomegalovirus exposure and HLA in healthy donors. The PCR made use of 60 Vbeta and 13 Jbeta primers. TCRdb's table, derived via immunoSEQ multiplex PCR, lists solely in-frame clones and lacks some. The table includes roughly 200,000 clones, 75% to 85% detected once. Source material: PBMCs. These receptors all come from a woman aged 55-70 years in good health and CMV-seropositive.

The V and J genes are TRBV6-5 and TRBJ2-2, with a weak D call TRBD2 (6 bases). Per germline, CDR1 MNHEY and CDR2 SVGAGI. V dropped 6 bases and J dropped 5 bases, with 10 bases sitting between them. This CDR3 region has 13 residues. The CDR3 reads CASSGRGTGELFF. CDR3 DNA: TGTGCCAGCAGCGGACGGGGGACCGGGGAGCTGTTTTTT.

The chain uses TRBV28 and TRBJ1-4, with unresolved D. Trimming removed 3 bases from V and 8 bases from J, with 7 bases in between. The germline CDR1 and CDR2 sequences are MDHEN and SYDVKM. This CDR3 has 12 amino acids. CDR3 amino acids: CASSFSIEKLFF. The CDR3 coding sequence is TGTGCCAGCAGTTTTAGCATCGAAAAACTGTTTTTT.

The sample holds one count of this clone. The rearrangement joins TRBV7-9 to TRBJ2-3, with TRBD2 matching 13 bases. J gave up 3 bases and V 1 base, and 1 base lay outside the gene matches. In germline, CDR1 is SEHNR, CDR2 FQNEAQ (reference sequence). The CDR3 is 16 residues long. Here the CDR3 DNA reads TGTGCCAGCAGCTTAGGGACTAGCGGGAGTACAGATACGCAGTATTTT. This translates into CASSLGTSGSTDTQYF.

J is TRBJ2-1 and V is TRBV28; 8 bases line up with TRBD1. Losses at the gene ends were 5 bases for V and 2 bases for J; bases not matched to a gene: 5. The CDR3 totals 15 residues. In germline, CDR1 is MDHEN, CDR2 SYDVKM. CDR3 protein: CASSPTTGAYNEQFF. The CDR3 bases are TGTGCCAGCAGTCCGACGACAGGGGCCTACAATGAGCAGTTCTTC.